These 2 T cell receptor beta chains share one sample of origin, sequenced in a study of T-cell reconstitution after alpha-beta-depleted transplantation in children. Preparation of the TCRbeta library used unique molecular identifiers. TCRdb independently ran MiXCR on the PCR reads; one entry per CDR3 protein. The profile shows around 400,000 distinct CDR3 sequences, roughly 20% of them singletons. The source was PBMCs from the stem cell graft donor, collected from the stem cell graft. The source is a human donor who donated a stem cell graft to a child with acute myeloid leukemia.

Ten or more counts support this clonotype. This chain joins TRBV29-1 and TRBJ2-7, with D possibly TRBD1 on 6 matching bases. V was clipped by 6 bases and J by 0 bases, with 15 bases between them. In germline, CDR1 is SQVTM, CDR2 ANQGSEA. This CDR3 has 14 residues. The CDR3 DNA reads TGCAGCGTAGCCACAGGGCGAAGCTCCTACGAGCAGTACTTC. It yields the protein CSVATGRSSYEQYF.

The sample holds a few counts of this clonotype. The chain recombines TRBV20-1 with TRBJ2-1, with D maybe TRBD2 (5 bases). V lost 6 bases and J 0 bases, leaving 24 bases between the germline ends. The CDR3 has 18 amino acids. Germline loops: CDR1 DFQATT, CDR2 SNEGSKA (reference sequence). CDR3: CSAPSTGAGRSSYNEQFF. For the CDR3, the DNA is TGCAGTGCCCCCTCGACGGGTGCGGGTAGGAGCTCCTACAATGAGCAGTTCTTC.